One and the same sample provided the 14 T cell receptor beta chains below, sequenced in a study of T cells in Graves' hyperthyroidism and ophthalmopathy. Amplified TCR beta CDR3 regions came from RNA transcripts. Using the HTBI primer set, a first-round RT-PCR was run on the TCR CDR3. TCRdb processed the multiplex PCR reads anew with MiXCR; each CDR3 protein has one entry. The sample includes 500,000 to 600,000 distinct CDR3 sequences, just under 20% seen only once; the top ten take roughly 50%. Sequencing was done on a sample of blood. The receptors stem from a man aged 35 to 55 with Graves' ophthalmopathy.

The chain is built from TRBV20-1 and TRBJ2-3; D not certain. Looked up from germline, CDR1 is DFQATT and CDR2 is SNEGSKA (reference sequence). With 0 bases removed from V and 0 bases from J, the gap between germline ends came to 7 bases. The CDR3 runs to 14 residues. The CDR3 DNA sequence: TGCAGTGCTAGAGATCGGTTTAGCACAGATACGCAGTATTTT. This encodes CSARDRFSTDTQYF.

This clonotype was detected only a few times. The V gene is TRBV20-1, the J gene TRBJ2-5; TRBD1 matches at 10 bases. Germline trimming cut 2 bases from V and 4 bases from J; bases unmatched to any gene: 10. This CDR3 is 16 amino acids long. From germline, CDR1 is DFQATT and CDR2 SNEGSKA (reference sequence). CDR3 amino acids: CSARLGQGPGRETQYF. In nucleotides, the CDR3 is TGCAGTGCTAGATTGGGACAGGGGCCGGGAAGAGAGACCCAGTACTTC.

This clonotype was seen only a few times. The chain carries TRBV27 and TRBJ1-2; D possibly corresponds to TRBD1 (5 bases). The germline V gene encodes CDR1 MNHEY and CDR2 SMNVEV (reference sequence). The CDR3 spans 12 residues. Trimming stripped 7 bases from V and 8 bases from J, with 14 bases between. CDR3 residues: CASTGGGGGYTF. CDR3 nucleotides: TGTGCCAGCACCGGTGGGGGTGGAGGCTACACCTTC.

The chain is built from TRBV6-9 and TRBJ1-3; D ambiguous. Between the trimmed V and J ends, which lost 5 bases and 0 bases, there was a span of 11 bases. The length of the CDR3 is 15 residues. Germline values: CDR1 MNHGY, CDR2 SVAAGI. CDR3 nucleotide sequence: TGTGCCAGCAGTCAGTCGGGTTCCTCTGGAAACACCATATATTTT. Its translation: CASSQSGSSGNTIYF.

The rearrangement uses TRBV13 and TRBJ2-5; TRBD2 is a possible D gene (6 bases). The CDR3 has 15 residues. Trimming removed 0 bases from V and 9 bases from J, with 17 bases in between. Germline values: CDR1 PRHDT, CDR2 FYEKMQ (reference sequence). CDR3 loop: CASSLGLLDRGAQYF. The CDR3 nucleotides are TGTGCCAGCAGCTTAGGCCTTTTGGACCGCGGGGCCCAGTACTTC.

Details on this clonotype: This CDR3 fails to terminate in the conserved phenylalanine or tryptophan, so it likely reflects a read error. The genes are TRBV6-4 and TRBJ1-1, with a tentative D call TRBD1 (5 bases). Germline CDR1 is MRHNA and CDR2 is SNTAGT. V dropped 4 bases and J dropped 4 bases, with 10 bases sitting between them. This CDR3 spans 13 amino acids. CDR3 nucleotides: TGTGCCAGCAGTGTTGGGGCAGGCACTGAAGCTTTCCTT. Its protein is CASSVGAGTEAFL.

Points on this clonotype: At one end, the junction sequence differs from germline, possibly due to a read error. The chain has TRBV9 and TRBJ2-7, with 7 nucleotides matching TRBD2. This CDR3 is built from 15 residues. Germline V gene sequence: CDR1 SGDLS, CDR2 YYNGEE. CDR3: CASSRRGEGSYKQYF. The CDR3 DNA is TGTGCCAGCAGTCGTAGAGGGGAGGGATCCTACAAGCAGTACTTC.

The sample holds many counts of this clonotype. The gene calls are TRBV5-1 and TRBJ1-1; D unresolved. The germline gives CDR1 SGHRS, CDR2 YFSETQ. The CDR3 covers 13 residues. V gave up 1 base and J gave up 3 bases, with 7 bases separating them. The CDR3, as DNA: TGCGCCAGCAGCTTGCAGGCAGACACTGAAGCTTTCTTT. It is translated as CASSLQADTEAFF.

Note on this clonotype: Because the CDR3 is missing its conserved closing phenylalanine or tryptophan, this is likely a read error. The DNA is left out, because the CDR3 cannot be placed on it with certainty; the CDR3 is given as TCRdb lists it. The chain joins TRBV6-2 or TRBV6-3 to TRBJ2-5; the listed D gene, TRBD1, was not tested against the DNA. The CDR3 spans 12 amino acids, including both terminal residues. Germline assignment: CDR1 MNHEY and CDR2 SVGEGT. The CDR3 loop reads CASGPGQGMEYL.

This sequence joins TRBV11-2 and TRBJ1-4, with a possible D match to TRBD1 (5 bases). With 3 bases removed from V and 8 bases from J, the gap between germline ends came to 13 bases. Germline assignment: CDR1 SGHAT and CDR2 FQNNGV. The CDR3 covers 14 residues. In DNA form, the CDR3 reads TGTGCCAGCAGCTTGATGAGAGGGGACGAAAAACTGTTTTTT. It is translated as CASSLMRGDEKLFF.

This clonotype has a count of ten or more. The J gene is TRBJ2-3, the V gene TRBV12-3 or TRBV12-4; the D is unclear. The CDR3 consists of 14 residues. V lost 2 bases to trimming and J lost 0 bases, with 6 bases between them. CDR3 sequence: CASSLSVSTDTQYF. Written as DNA, the CDR3 is TGTGCCAGCAGTTTATCTGTGAGCACAGATACGCAGTATTTT.

The rearrangement joins TRBV6-6 to TRBJ1-1; no definite D call. CDR3 size: 14 residues. Trimming took off 1 base at V and 0 bases at J, with 6 bases between the two ends. The germline V gene encodes CDR1 MNHNY and CDR2 SVGAGI (reference sequence). The CDR3 nucleotides are TGTGCCAGCAGTTACTTTAAACTGAACACTGAAGCTTTCTTT. It is translated as CASSYFKLNTEAFF.

This clonotype appeared a few times. The J gene is TRBJ1-1, the V gene TRBV5-1, with D tentatively TRBD1 (6 bases). The CDR3 loop spans 15 amino acids. V was cut by 0 bases and J by 12 bases, with 21 bases left in between. Germline V CDR1 and CDR2: SGHRS, YFSETQ. CDR3 nucleotide sequence: TGCGCCAGCAGCTTGGAAGGGGGGGCGGTGAGTTCATCTTTCTTT. Translation: CASSLEGGAVSSSFF.

This clonotype was observed a few times. This chain uses TRBV6-1 with TRBJ1-1; D uncertain. The CDR3 runs 14 residues. Germline-derived CDR1 and CDR2 are MNHNS and SASEGT. Trimming removed 6 bases at V and 5 bases at J, with 16 bases between. The CDR3: CASRLRARRTEAFF. CDR3 in DNA: TGTGCCAGCAGACTAAGGGCCAGGAGGACTGAAGCTTTCTTT.